These T cell receptor beta chains were read from a single sample in a study of cytomegalovirus exposure and HLA in healthy donors. Using immunoSEQ multiplex PCR, the repertoire was profiled, and TCRdb retains in-frame clones only, with some absent. The profile shows about 180,000 clones, 81% of them singletons. The specimen sequenced was PBMCs. The source of these receptors is a woman aged 18-30 years in good health and CMV-seropositive. CDR3s include the opening cysteine and the closing phenylalanine or tryptophan. Fields, in order: J gene, clone size, D gene, V gene, CDR3 DNA, CDR3 protein. A D gene is named only where the DNA matches it firmly. Where a row states a size, it is once, few, many or the class of an expanded clone; other rows omit it.

TRBJ1-1,once,.,TRBV7-9,TGTGCCAGCAGCGCGATTAAGCTCCGCGAATTAAGAGGTGAAGCTTTCTTT,CASSAIKLRELRGEAFF
TRBJ1-6,.,.,TRBV7-9,TGTGCCAGCACGGGGGGAGGGAATTCACCCCTCCACTTT,CASTGGGNSPLHF
TRBJ2-2,once,.,TRBV2,TGTGCCAGCAGAACCGGACAAAACACCGGGGAGCTGTTTTTT,CASRTGQNTGELFF
TRBJ2-2,few,.,TRBV9,TGTGCCAGCAGCGCGCACAGATACACCGGGGAGCTGTTTTTT,CASSAHRYTGELFF
TRBJ2-7,few,.,TRBV29-1,TGCAGCGTTGAACCCAGAGAGGGCTACGAGCAGTACTTC,CSVEPREGYEQYF
TRBJ2-5,.,.,TRBV9,TGTGCCAGCAGCGTAGGTGTAGAACAGGGAATTGAGACCCAGTACTTC,CASSVGVEQGIETQYF
TRBJ2-1,.,.,TRBV5-1,TGCGCCAGCAGCCGAGCTGATAGCTCCTACAATGAGCAGTTCTTC,CASSRADSSYNEQFF
TRBJ1-6,.,.,TRBV6-5,TGTGCCAGCAGTCCACCCGGTGTTTCACCCCTCCACTTT,CASSPPGVSPLHF
TRBJ1-1,few,.,TRBV4-2,TGTGCCAGCACCCCGCTCGGGGGGCACGGGGGCACTGAAGCTTTCTTT,CASTPLGGHGGTEAFF
TRBJ2-7,.,.,TRBV4-2,TGTGCCAGCAGCCAAGTCCGGGGATACGAGCAGTACTTC,CASSQVRGYEQYF
TRBJ2-3,few,TRBD1,TRBV18,TGTGCCAGCTCCCGAGGACAGGGCACAGATACGCAGTATTTT,CASSRGQGTDTQYF
TRBJ2-6,.,.,TRBV4-1,TGCGCCAGCAGCCAAGATCAGGCTGGGGCCAACGTCCTGACTTTC,CASSQDQAGANVLTF
TRBJ2-2,.,TRBD2,TRBV2,TGTGCCAGCAGTAGACTAGCGGGGGTTGACACCGGGGAGCTGTTTTTT,CASSRLAGVDTGELFF
TRBJ2-3,.,TRBD1,TRBV19,TGTGCCAGTAGTAAACAGGGGGCCCTCACAGATACGCAGTATTTT,CASSKQGALTDTQYF
TRBJ2-1,.,TRBD1,TRBV11-2,TGTGCCAGCAGTCCCCCTCTCGGGACAGACTACAATGAGCAGTTCTTC,CASSPPLGTDYNEQFF
TRBJ1-1,few,.,TRBV28,TGTGCCAGTAGATCACTCACTCGGGGGTTGACTGAAGCTTTCTTT,CASRSLTRGLTEAFF
TRBJ2-7,.,.,TRBV29-1,TGCAGCGCTCAGGGTTCTCACGAGCAGTACTTC,CSAQGSHEQYF
TRBJ1-5,.,.,TRBV6-1,TGTGCCAGCACCGTGGGGGGAAATCAGCCCCAGCATTTT,CASTVGGNQPQHF
TRBJ1-2,.,.,TRBV6-5,TGTGCCAGCACGCCCGGTCGGCGACTCAACTATGGCTACACCTTC,CASTPGRRLNYGYTF
TRBJ1-2,.,.,TRBV6-6,TGTGCCAGCAGCGGGCCGACTAGGGGCTATGGCTACACCTTC,CASSGPTRGYGYTF
TRBJ1-6,.,.,TRBV5-1,TGCGCCAGCAGCGTTGGGGGGTCCTATAATTCACCCCTCCACTTT,CASSVGGSYNSPLHF
TRBJ2-6,.,.,TRBV4-1,TGTGCCAGCAGCCCGTTTATAGGGGCCAACGTCCTGACTTTC,CASSPFIGANVLTF
TRBJ1-1,.,TRBD1,TRBV11-3,TGTGCCAGCAGCCAAGGACAGGGGGGGAACACTGAAGCTTTCTTT,CASSQGQGGNTEAFF
TRBJ1-1,.,.,TRBV11-1,TGTGCCTCCCGACAAACGAACATGAACACTGAAGCTTTCTTT,CASRQTNMNTEAFF
TRBJ2-1,.,TRBD1,TRBV10-3,TGTGCCATCAGTGACGCCCCCCCCACAGGGGGCCTCACCTACAATGAGCAGTTCTTC,CAISDAPPTGGLTYNEQFF
TRBJ2-5,.,.,TRBV18,TGTGCCAGCTCACCACGGTCCGGCGGGGTACAAGAGACCCAGTACTTC,CASSPRSGGVQETQYF
TRBJ1-5,.,TRBD1,TRBV4-1,TGCGCCAGCAGCCAAGATCAGGACAGGATTCCTCAGCCCCAGCATTTT,CASSQDQDRIPQPQHF
TRBJ2-7,.,.,TRBV19,TGTGCCAGTAGTACCGGACTGGAGGACGAGCAGTACTTC,CASSTGLEDEQYF
TRBJ2-2,.,.,TRBV19,TGTGCCAGTAGCCTAAAGCGGTACACCGGGGAGCTGTTTTTT,CASSLKRYTGELFF
TRBJ2-3,.,.,TRBV7-3,TGTGCCAGCAGCTTACTAGGCACAGATACGCAGTATTTT,CASSLLGTDTQYF
TRBJ2-1,.,TRBD2,TRBV5-1,TGCGCCAGCACAATCCGCGGGGGGGCCGTCAATGAGCAGTTCTTC,CASTIRGGAVNEQFF
TRBJ2-5,.,.,TRBV7-6,TGTGCCAGCAGTTCAACAGGGTATCAAGAGACCCAGTACTTC,CASSSTGYQETQYF
TRBJ1-2,.,TRBD1,TRBV28,TGTGCCAGCAGTTTCGGGGACAGGGACCTCCGAGGCTACACCTTC,CASSFGDRDLRGYTF
TRBJ2-3,.,TRBD2,TRBV5-4,TGTGCCAGCAGCTTCCGAGGCGGGGGGCTCCTAACAGATACGCAGTATTTT,CASSFRGGGLLTDTQYF
TRBJ1-6,.,.,TRBV28,TGTGCCAGCAGTCTTGACGGGTCACCCCTCCACTTT,CASSLDGSPLHF
TRBJ2-7,.,.,TRBV7-9,TGTGCCAGCAGCTTTTATTTCTCTTCCTACGAGCAGTACTTC,CASSFYFSSYEQYF
TRBJ2-3,.,TRBD2,TRBV4-2,TGTGCCAGCAGCCAAGATCTAGCGGGGGGCACAGATACGCAGTATTTT,CASSQDLAGGTDTQYF
TRBJ1-2,.,.,TRBV19,TGTGCCAGTAGTATAGGGTGGACTGGCTATGGCTACACCTTC,CASSIGWTGYGYTF
TRBJ1-2,.,.,TRBV28,TGTGCCAGCACGCACGACCCTGGGGTGGCAGGGCCCACAGACACCTTC,CASTHDPGVAGPTDTF
TRBJ2-7,.,TRBD2,TRBV7-2,TGTGCCAGCAGCTTGCGGCGGGGGACTTACGAGCAGTACTTC,CASSLRRGTYEQYF